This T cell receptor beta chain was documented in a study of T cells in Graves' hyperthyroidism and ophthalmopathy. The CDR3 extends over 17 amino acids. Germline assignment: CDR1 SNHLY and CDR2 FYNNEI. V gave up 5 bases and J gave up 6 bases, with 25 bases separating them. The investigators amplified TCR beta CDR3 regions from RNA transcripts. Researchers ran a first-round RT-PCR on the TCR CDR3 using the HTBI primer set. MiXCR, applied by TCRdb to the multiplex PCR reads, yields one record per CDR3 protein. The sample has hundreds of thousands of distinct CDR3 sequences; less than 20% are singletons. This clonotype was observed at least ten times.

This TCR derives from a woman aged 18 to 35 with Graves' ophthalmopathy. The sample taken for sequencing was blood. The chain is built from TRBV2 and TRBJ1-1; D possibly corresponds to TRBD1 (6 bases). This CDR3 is CASSQHSGMGQRAEAFF. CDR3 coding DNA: TGTGCCAGCAGTCAACATTCCGGAATGGGACAACGGGCTGAAGCTTTCTTT.